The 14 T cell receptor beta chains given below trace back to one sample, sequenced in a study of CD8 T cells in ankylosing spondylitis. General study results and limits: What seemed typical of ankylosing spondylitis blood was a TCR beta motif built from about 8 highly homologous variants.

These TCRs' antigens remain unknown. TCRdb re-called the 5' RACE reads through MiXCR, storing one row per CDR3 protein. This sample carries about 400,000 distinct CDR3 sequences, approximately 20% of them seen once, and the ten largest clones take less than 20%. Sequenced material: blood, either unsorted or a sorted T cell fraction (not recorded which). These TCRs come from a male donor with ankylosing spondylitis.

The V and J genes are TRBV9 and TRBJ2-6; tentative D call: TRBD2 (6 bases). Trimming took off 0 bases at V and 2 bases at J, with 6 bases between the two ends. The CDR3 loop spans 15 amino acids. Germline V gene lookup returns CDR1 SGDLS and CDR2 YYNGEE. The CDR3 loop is CASSVGGAGANVLTF. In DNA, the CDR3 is TGTGCCAGCAGCGTAGGGGGGGCTGGGGCCAACGTCCTGACTTTC. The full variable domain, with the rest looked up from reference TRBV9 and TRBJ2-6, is DSGVTQTPKHLITATGQRVTLRCSPRSGDLSVYWYQQSLDQGLQFLIQYYNGEERAKGNILERFSAQQFPDLHSELNLSSLELGDSALYFCASSVGGAGANVLTFGAGSRLTVL.

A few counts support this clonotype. CDR3 nucleotide sequence: TGTGCCAGCAGCCCAGGGCCAGGACTAAACACCGGGGAGCTGTTTTTT. Protein product: CASSPGPGLNTGELFF. The chain has TRBV7-3 and TRBJ2-2; D is possibly TRBD2 (6 bases). Germline V gives CDR1 SGHTA, CDR2 FQGTGA. V lost 5 bases and J 2 bases, leaving 15 bases between the germline ends. The CDR3 totals 16 residues.

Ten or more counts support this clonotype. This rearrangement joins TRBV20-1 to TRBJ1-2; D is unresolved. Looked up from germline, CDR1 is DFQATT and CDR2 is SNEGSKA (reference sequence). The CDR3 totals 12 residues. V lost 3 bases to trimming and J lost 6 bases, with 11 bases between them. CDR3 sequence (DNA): TGCAGTGCTAGGGCCCCCGGGGATGGCTACACCTTC. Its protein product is CSARAPGDGYTF.

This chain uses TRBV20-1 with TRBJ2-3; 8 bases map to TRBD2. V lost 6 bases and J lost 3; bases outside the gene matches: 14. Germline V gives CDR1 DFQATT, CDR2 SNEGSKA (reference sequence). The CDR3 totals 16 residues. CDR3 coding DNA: TGCAGTGCAGAGCCGCCATCCGGGAGGGTGACAGATACGCAGTATTTT. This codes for CSAEPPSGRVTDTQYF.

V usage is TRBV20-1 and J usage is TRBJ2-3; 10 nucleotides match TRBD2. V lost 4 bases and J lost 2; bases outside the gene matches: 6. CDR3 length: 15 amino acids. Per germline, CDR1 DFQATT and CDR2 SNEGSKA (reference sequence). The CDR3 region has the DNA TGCAGTGCTAAGCCGGGACTAGCGAACACAGATACGCAGTATTTT. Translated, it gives CSAKPGLANTDTQYF.

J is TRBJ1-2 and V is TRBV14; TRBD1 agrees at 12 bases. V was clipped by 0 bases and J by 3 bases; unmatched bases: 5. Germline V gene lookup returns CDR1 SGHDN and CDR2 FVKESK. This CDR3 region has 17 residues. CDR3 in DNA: TGTGCCAGCAGCCAAGATTCGGGGACAGGGGGCTACTATGGCTACACCTTC. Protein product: CASSQDSGTGGYYGYTF. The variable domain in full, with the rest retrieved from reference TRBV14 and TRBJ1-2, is EAGVTQFPSHSVIEKGQTVTLRCDPISGHDNLYWYRRVMGKEIKFLLHFVKESKQDESGMPNNRFLAERTGGTYSTLKVQPAELEDSGVYFCASSQDSGTGGYYGYTFGSGTRLTVV.

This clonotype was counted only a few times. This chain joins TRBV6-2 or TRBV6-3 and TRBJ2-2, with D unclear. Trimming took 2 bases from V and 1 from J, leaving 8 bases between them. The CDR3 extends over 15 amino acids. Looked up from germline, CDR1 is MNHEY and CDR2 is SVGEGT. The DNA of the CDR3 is TGTGCCAGCAGTTACCTCTCCATGAACACCGGGGAGCTGTTTTTT. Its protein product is CASSYLSMNTGELFF.

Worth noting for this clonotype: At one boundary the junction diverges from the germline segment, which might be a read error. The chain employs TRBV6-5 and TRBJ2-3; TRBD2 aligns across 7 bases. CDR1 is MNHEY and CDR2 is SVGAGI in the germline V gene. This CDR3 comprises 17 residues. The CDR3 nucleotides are TGTGCCAACAGTTCTGCGGGAGCTGTGGGGGGCACAGATACGCAGTATTTT. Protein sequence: CANSSAGAVGGTDTQYF.

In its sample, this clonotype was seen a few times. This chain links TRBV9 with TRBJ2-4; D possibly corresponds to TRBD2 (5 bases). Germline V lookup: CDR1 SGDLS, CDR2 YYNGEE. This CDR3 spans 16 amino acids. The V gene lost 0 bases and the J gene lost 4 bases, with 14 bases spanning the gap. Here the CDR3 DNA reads TGTGCCAGCAGCGTAGGGCCCAGCGGAGTGAAAAACATTCAGTACTTC. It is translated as CASSVGPSGVKNIQYF.

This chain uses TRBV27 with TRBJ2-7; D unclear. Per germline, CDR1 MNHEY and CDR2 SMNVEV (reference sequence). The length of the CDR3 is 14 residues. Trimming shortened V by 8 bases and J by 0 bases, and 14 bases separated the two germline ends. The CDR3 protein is CASGVSRSSYEQYF. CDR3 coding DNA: TGTGCCAGCGGGGTGTCTAGGAGCTCCTACGAGCAGTACTTC.

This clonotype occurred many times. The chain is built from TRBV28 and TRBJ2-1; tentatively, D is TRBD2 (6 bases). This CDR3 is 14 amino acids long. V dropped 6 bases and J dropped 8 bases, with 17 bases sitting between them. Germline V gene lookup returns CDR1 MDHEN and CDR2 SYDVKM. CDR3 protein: CASRRGARVHEQFF. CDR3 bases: TGTGCCAGCAGGCGCGGGGCCCGAGTACATGAGCAGTTCTTC.

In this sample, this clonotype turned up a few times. In DNA form, the CDR3 reads TGTGCCATCAGTGACACGCGGGAGGCCAGCACAGATACGCAGTATTTT. As protein: CAISDTREASTDTQYF. V is TRBV10-3 and J is TRBJ2-3, with 8 bases fitting TRBD2. CDR3 size: 16 residues. Trimming took 3 bases from V and 0 from J; bases not matched to a gene: 5. Germline V gene lookup returns CDR1 ENHRY and CDR2 SYGVKD.

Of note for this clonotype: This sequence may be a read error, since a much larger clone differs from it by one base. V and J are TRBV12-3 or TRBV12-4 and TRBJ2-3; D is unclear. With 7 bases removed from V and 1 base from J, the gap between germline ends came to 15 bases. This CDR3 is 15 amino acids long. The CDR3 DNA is TGTGCCAGCATCCTGCGACCCGGAGGCACAGATACGCAGTATTTT. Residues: CASILRPGGTDTQYF.

The CDR3 nucleotides read TGTGCCAGCAGAGACTTTACTAGGGCGGGAGGATCCAATGAGCAGTTCTTC. This codes for CASRDFTRAGGSNEQFF. V gene TRBV27 combines with J gene TRBJ2-1, with 8 bases that match TRBD2. V shed 6 bases, J shed 6 bases, and the junction held 16 bases outside the gene matches. This CDR3 contains 17 residues. Germline V gives CDR1 MNHEY, CDR2 SMNVEV (reference sequence).